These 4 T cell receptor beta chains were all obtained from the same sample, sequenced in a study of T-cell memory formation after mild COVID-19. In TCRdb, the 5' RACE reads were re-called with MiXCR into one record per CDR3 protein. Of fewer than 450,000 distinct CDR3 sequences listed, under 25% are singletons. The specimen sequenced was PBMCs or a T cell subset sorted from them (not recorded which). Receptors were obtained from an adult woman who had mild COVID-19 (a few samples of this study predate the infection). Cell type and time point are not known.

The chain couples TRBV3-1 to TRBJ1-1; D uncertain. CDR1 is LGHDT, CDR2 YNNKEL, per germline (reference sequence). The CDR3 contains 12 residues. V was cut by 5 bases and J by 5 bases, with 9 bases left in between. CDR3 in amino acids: CASSSITTEAFF. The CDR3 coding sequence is TGTGCCAGCAGCTCCATTACGACTGAAGCTTTCTTT.

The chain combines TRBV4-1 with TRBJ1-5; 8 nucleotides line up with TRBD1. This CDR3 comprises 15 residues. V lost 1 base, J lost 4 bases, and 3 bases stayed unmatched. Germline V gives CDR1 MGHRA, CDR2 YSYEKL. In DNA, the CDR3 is TGCGCCAGCAGCCAAGCGACAGGGGCAAATCAGCCCCAGCATTTT. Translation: CASSQATGANQPQHF.

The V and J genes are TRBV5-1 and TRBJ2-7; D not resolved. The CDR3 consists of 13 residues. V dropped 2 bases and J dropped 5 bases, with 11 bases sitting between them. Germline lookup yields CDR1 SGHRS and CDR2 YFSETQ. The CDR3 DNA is TGCGCCAGCAGCTTTACCCCCCAGAACGAGCAGTACTTC. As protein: CASSFTPQNEQYF. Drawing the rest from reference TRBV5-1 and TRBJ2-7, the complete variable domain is KAGVTQTPRYLIKTRGQQVTLSCSPISGHRSVSWYQQTPGQGLQFLFEYFSETQRNKGNFPGRFSGRQFSNSRSEMNVSTLELGDSALYLCASSFTPQNEQYFGPGTRLTVT.

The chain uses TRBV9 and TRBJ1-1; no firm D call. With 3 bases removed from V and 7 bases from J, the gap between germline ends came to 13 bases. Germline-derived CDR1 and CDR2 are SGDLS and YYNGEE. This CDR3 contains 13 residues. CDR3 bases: TGTGCCAGCAGCGCTGGTTCTTCAGGTGAAGCTTTCTTT. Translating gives CASSAGSSGEAFF.